This TCR beta chain stems from a study of T cell responses to AZD1222 COVID-19 vaccine. Study-wide results and caveats: Repertoires in all cases were sampled only once the peak T cell response had passed.

Regarding this clone: The antigen remains undetermined.

TCRdb keeps only in-frame clones here, not all; method: immunoSEQ multiplex PCR. The sample holds roughly 99,000 clones, over 80% seen once. The junction had 30 bases not matched to a gene; V was cut back by 2 bases and J by 4 bases. The CDR3 loop spans 24 amino acids. Germline-derived CDR1 and CDR2 are MDHEN and SYDVKM. The V call is TRBV28, the J call TRBJ2-1; 9 nucleotides align to TRBD1. This specimen consisted of peripheral blood, obtained 28 days after the second AZD1222 dose. This TCR derives from an adult who received the AZD1222 COVID-19 vaccine. The DNA of the CDR3 is TGTGCCAGCAGTTTAGGGTCCCCCCCGGGACAGGGTCTCATTACCTTAGGGGCTTACAATGAGCAGTTCTTC. Amino acids: CASSLGSPPGQGLITLGAYNEQFF.